This TCR beta chain is drawn from a study of shared clonotypes between healthy human individuals. The overall study: The composition of the donors was two women and a few men aged 18 to 49. Study-level findings and limits: Sampling involved blood alone; tissue repertoires likely differ. Generally, naive subsets (rather than memory subsets) showed larger estimated richness.

A word on this clone: No antigen is known for it.

V was cut by 3 bases and J by 3 bases, with 13 bases left in between. Germline CDR1 is SGDLS and CDR2 is YYNGEE. CDR3 length equals 14 residues. DNA at around 210 ng, about 30,000 T cell genomes, went into sorted-subset replicate PCRs. Repertoires were generated with immunoSEQ multiplex PCR, while TCRdb's copy carries only in-frame clones and drops some. This sample yields some 2,400,000 clones, of which roughly 95% are seen a single time; roughly 0.13% belongs to the top ten. V gene TRBV9 combines with J gene TRBJ2-7; D possibly corresponds to TRBD1 (6 bases). Input material: naive CD4+ T cells sorted from blood. Subset defined: CD45RA+ positively selected. This clonotype was sampled from a young man in good health. The CDR3 is CASSGGQPSYEQYF. In DNA form, the CDR3 reads TGTGCCAGCAGCGGTGGACAGCCCAGCTACGAGCAGTACTTC.